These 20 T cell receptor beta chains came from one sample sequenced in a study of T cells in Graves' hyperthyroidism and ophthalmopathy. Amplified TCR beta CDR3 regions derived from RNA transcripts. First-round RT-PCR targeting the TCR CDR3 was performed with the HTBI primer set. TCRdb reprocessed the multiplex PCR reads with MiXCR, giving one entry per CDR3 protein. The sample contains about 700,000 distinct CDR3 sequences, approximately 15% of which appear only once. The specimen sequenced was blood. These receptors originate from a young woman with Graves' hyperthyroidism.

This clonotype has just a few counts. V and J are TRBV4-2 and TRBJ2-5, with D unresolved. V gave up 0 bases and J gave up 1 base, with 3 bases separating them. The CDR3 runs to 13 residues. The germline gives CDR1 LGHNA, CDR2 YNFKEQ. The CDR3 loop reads CASSQDFQETQYF. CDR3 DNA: TGTGCCAGCAGCCAAGATTTCCAAGAGACCCAGTACTTC.

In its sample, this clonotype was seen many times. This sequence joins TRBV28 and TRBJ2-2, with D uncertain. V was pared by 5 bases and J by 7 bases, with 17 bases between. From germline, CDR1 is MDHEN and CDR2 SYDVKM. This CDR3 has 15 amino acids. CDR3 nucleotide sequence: TGTGCCAGCAGTCCAAAGACACCCTCGGGCGGGGAGCTGTTTTTT. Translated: CASSPKTPSGGELFF.

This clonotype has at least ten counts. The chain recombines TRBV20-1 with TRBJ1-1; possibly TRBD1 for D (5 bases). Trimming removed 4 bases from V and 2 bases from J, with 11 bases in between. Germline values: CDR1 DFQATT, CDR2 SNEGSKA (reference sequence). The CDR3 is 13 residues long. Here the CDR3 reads CSAKWGSNTEAFF. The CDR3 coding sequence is TGCAGTGCTAAATGGGGCTCAAACACTGAAGCTTTCTTT.

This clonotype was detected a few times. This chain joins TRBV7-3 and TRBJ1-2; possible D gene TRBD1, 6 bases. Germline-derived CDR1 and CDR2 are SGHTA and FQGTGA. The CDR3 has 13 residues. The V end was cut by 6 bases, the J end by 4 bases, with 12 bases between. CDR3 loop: CASRPGDSYGYTF. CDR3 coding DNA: TGTGCCAGCAGGCCAGGGGATAGCTATGGCTACACCTTC.

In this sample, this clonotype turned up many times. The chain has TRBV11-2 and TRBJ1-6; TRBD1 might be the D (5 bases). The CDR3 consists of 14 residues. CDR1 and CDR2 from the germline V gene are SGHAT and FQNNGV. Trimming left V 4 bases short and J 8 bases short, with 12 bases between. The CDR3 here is CASSYRIPDSPLHF. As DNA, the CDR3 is TGTGCCAGCAGCTACAGGATCCCTGATTCACCCCTCCACTTT.

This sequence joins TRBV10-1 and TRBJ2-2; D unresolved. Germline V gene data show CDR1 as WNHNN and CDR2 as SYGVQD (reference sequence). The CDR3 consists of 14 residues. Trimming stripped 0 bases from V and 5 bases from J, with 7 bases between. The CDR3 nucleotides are TGCGCCAGCAGTGAGTCAAGTTGGACCGGGGAGCTGTTTTTT. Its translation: CASSESSWTGELFF.

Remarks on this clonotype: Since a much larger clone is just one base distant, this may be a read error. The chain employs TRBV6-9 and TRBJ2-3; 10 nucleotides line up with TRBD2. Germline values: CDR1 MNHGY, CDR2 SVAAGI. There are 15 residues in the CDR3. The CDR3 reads CASISLAGTTDTRYF. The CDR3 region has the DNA TGTGCCAGCATTTCACTAGCGGGAACCACAGATACGCGGTATTTT.

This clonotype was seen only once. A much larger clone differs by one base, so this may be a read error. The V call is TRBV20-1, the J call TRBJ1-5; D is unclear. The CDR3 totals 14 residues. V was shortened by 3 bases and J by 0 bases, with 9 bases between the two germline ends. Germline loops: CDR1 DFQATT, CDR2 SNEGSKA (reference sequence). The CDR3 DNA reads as TGCAGTGCTAGGGAGACAAATAGCAATCAGCCCCAGCATTTT. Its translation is CSARETNSNQPQHF.

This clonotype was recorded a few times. The CDR3 loop reads CSAKSGSSYEQYF. CDR3 sequence (DNA): TGCAGTGCAAAAAGCGGGAGCTCCTACGAGCAGTACTTC. The genes are TRBV20-1 and TRBJ2-7, with TRBD2 matching over 8 bases. Germline values: CDR1 DFQATT, CDR2 SNEGSKA (reference sequence). The CDR3 is made up of 13 amino acids. The trim removed 6 bases at V and 0 bases at J, leaving 4 bases unmatched.

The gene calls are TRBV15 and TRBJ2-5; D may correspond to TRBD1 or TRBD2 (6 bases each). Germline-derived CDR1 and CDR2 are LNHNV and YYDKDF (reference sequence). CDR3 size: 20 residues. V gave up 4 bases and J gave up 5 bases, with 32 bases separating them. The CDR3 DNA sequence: TGTGCCACCAGCACGAGGGGGGTTGAATGGGCGGTAAGCAAGGAGGAGACCCAGTACTTC. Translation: CATSTRGVEWAVSKEETQYF.

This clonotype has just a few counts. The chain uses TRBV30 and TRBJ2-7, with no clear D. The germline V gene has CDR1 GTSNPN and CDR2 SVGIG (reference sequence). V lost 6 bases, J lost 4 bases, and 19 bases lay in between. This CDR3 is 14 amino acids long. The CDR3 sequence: CACKLTSGPYEQYF. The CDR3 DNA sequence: TGTGCCTGCAAGCTGACGAGTGGCCCTTACGAGCAGTACTTC. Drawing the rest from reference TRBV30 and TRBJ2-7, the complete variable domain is SQTIHQWPATLVQPVGSPLSLECTVEGTSNPNLYWYRQAAGRGLQLLFYSVGIGQISSEVPQNLSASRPQDRQFILSSKKLLLSDSGFYLCACKLTSGPYEQYFGPGTRLTVT.

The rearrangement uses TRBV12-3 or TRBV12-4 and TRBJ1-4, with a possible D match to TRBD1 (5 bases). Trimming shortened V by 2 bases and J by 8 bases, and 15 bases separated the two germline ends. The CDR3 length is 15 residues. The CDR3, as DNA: TGTGCCAGCAGTTTATACGCGGGGGACGAGGAAAAACTGTTTTTT. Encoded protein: CASSLYAGDEEKLFF.

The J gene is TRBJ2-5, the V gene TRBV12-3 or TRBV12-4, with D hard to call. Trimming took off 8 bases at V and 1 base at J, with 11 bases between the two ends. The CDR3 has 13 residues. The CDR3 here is CASLGWLQETQYF. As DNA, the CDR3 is TGTGCCAGCTTGGGTTGGCTCCAAGAGACCCAGTACTTC.

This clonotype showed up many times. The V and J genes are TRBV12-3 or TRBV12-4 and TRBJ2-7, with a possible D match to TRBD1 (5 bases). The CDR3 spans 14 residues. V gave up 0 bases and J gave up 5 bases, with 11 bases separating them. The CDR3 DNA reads TGTGCCAGCAGTTTAGCAGGGGTCGTCCACGAGCAGTACTTC. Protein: CASSLAGVVHEQYF.

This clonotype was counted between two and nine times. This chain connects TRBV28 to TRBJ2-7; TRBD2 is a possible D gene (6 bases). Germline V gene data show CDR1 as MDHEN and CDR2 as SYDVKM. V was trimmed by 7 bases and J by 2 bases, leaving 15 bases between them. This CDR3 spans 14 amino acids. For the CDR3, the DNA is TGTGCCAGCAACTTTGGCGGGATTGCCTACGAGCAGTACTTC. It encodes CASNFGGIAYEQYF.

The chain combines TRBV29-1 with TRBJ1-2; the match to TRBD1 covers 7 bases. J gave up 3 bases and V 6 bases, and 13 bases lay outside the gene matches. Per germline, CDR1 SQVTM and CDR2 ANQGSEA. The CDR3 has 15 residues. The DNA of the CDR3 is TGCAGCGTCCCAAGGGGGCGGCCTTACTACTATGGCTACACCTTC. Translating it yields CSVPRGRPYYYGYTF.

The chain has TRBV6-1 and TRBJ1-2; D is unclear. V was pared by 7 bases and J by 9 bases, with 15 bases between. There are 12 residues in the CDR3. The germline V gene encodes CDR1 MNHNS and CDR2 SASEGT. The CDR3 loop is CASTRTRERYTF. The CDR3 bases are TGTGCCAGCACTAGAACCCGGGAGCGCTACACCTTC.

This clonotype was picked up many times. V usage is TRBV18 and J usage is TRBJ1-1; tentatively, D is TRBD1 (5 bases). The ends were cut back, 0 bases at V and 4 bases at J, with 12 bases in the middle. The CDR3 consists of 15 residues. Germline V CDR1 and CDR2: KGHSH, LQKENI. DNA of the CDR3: TGTGCCAGCTCACCACCCCTTCGACAGAGCACTGAAGCTTTCTTT. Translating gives CASSPPLRQSTEAFF.

The CDR3, as DNA: TGTGCCAGCTCACCGTCCGGGACAGGGGGACGAGAGACCCAGTACTTC. This translates into CASSPSGTGGRETQYF. The chain carries TRBV18 and TRBJ2-5; 11 nucleotides agree with TRBD1. CDR1 is KGHSH, CDR2 LQKENI, per germline. The J segment lost 4 bases and the V segment lost 3 bases, leaving 7 bases of the junction unmatched. The CDR3 sequence is 16 residues long. Full variable domain (missing parts from reference TRBV18 and TRBJ2-5): NAGVMQNPRHLVRRRGQEARLRCSPMKGHSHVYWYRQLPEEGLKFMVYLQKENIIDESGMPKERFSAEFPKEGPSILRIQQVVRGDSAAYFCASSPSGTGGRETQYFGPGTRLLVL.

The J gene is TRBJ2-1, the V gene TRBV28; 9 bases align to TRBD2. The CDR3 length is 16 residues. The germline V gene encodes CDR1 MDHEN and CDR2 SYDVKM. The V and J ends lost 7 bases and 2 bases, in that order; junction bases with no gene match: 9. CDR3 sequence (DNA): TGTGCCAGCACCCCTCTGCGGGAGGGAACCTACAATGAGCAGTTCTTC. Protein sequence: CASTPLREGTYNEQFF.